The rows below give T cell receptor beta chains drawn from one sample of a study of Ad26.COV2.S vaccination and SARS-CoV-2 variants. The repertoire was sequenced with immunoSEQ multiplex PCR; TCRdb's copy has only in-frame clones and lacks some. The sample has some 240,000 clones, 70% to 90% seen once. The sequenced sample was peripheral blood, obtained in a trial of Ad26.COV2.S vaccine versus placebo. The receptors derive from a person aged 18-60 years who received the Ad26.COV2.S COVID-19 vaccine or a placebo. Both conserved end residues are part of each CDR3. Fields, in order: V gene, clone size, D gene, J gene, CDR3 DNA, CDR3 protein. D genes are given only for firm matches. The listing skips clone size in some rows; elsewhere it reads once, few, many or a size class.

TRBV7-9,NA,NA,TRBJ1-3,TGTGCCAGCAGTTTTAACAGTAGAAACACCATATATTTT,CASSFNSRNTIYF
TRBV2,NA,NA,TRBJ2-2,TGTGCCAGCAGGGGGGGACAGCACACCGGGGAGCTGTTTTTT,CASRGGQHTGELFF
TRBV27,NA,TRBD1,TRBJ2-5,TGTGCCAGCAGTTTAAGGACAGGGTCCCTTGCGACCCAGTACTTC,CASSLRTGSLATQYF
TRBV2,NA,TRBD2,TRBJ2-1,TGTGCCAGCAGTGAGATCTTGCTAGCGGGGGTGTCCTACAATGAGCAGTTCTTC,CASSEILLAGVSYNEQFF
TRBV4-1,few,TRBD1,TRBJ2-7,TGCGCCAGCAGCCAAAACAGGGGTTTCTCCTACGAGCAGTACTTC,CASSQNRGFSYEQYF
TRBV7-8,once,NA,TRBJ2-3,TGTGCCAGCAGCTTAGAGATTTTTCGGAGTAATACGCAGTATTTT,CASSLEIFRSNTQYF
TRBV7-2,NA,TRBD2,TRBJ2-1,TGTGCCAGCAGGGGTGGTGGTAGCGGGAGGGGGTACAATGAGCAGTTCTTC,CASRGGGSGRGYNEQFF
TRBV5-1,NA,TRBD1,TRBJ2-5,TGCGCCAGCAGCTTGGCCCTCGGACAGGGAGAGACCCAGTACTTC,CASSLALGQGETQYF
TRBV11-2,NA,NA,TRBJ2-2,TGTGCCAGCAGCTTAGGCGGGGCGAGACGAACCGGGGAGCTGTTTTTT,CASSLGGARRTGELFF
TRBV7-2,NA,TRBD2,TRBJ2-3,TGTGCCAGCCTAGCGGGGCCGTATGCTAGCACAGATACGCAGTATTTT,CASLAGPYASTDTQYF
TRBV30,NA,NA,TRBJ2-1,TGTGCCTGGAGCTATGGAAGATCCTACAATGAGCAGTTCTTC,CAWSYGRSYNEQFF
TRBV30,NA,NA,TRBJ1-5,TGTGCCTGGAGCCCAAGCTCCGGGGGCAATCAGCCCCAGCATTTT,CAWSPSSGGNQPQHF
TRBV7-6,NA,TRBD1,TRBJ2-7,TGTGCCAGCAGCTTGCTAGGGGACAGAGCCTACGAGCAGTACTTC,CASSLLGDRAYEQYF
TRBV18,NA,TRBD2,TRBJ2-3,TGTGCCAGCTCGGACATTAGCGGGAGGATGGCAGATACGCAGTATTTT,CASSDISGRMADTQYF
TRBV7-8,NA,NA,TRBJ1-6,TGTGCCAGCAGCTTAAGTCAGGGCACAAATTCACCCCTCCACTTT,CASSLSQGTNSPLHF